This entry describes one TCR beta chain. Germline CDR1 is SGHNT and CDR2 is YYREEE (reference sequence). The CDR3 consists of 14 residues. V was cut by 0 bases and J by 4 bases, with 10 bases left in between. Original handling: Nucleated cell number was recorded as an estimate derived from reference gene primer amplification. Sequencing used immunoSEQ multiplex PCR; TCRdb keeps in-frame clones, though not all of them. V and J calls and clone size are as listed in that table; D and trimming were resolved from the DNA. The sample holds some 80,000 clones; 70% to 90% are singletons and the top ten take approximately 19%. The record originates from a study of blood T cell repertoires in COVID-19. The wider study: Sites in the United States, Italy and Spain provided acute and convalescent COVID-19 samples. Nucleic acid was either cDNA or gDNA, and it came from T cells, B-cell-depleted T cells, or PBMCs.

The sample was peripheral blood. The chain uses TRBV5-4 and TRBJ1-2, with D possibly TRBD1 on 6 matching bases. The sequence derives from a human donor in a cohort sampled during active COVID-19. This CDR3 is CASSLEGQIYGYTF. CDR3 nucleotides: TGTGCCAGCAGCTTGGAGGGACAAATCTATGGCTACACCTTC.